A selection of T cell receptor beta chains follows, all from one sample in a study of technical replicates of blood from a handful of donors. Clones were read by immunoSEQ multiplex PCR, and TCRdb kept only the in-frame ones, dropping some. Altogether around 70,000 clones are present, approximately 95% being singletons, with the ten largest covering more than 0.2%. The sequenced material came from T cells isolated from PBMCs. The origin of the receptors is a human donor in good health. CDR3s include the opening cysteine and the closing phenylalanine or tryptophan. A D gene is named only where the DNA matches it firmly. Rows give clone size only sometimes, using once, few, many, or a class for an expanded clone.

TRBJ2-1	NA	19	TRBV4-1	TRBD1	TGCGCCAGCAGCCAAGACCCAGTACAACAGGGGGCGTGGTACAATGAGCAGTTCTTC	CASSQDPVQQGAWYNEQFF
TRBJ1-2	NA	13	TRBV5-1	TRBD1	TGCGCCAGCAGCCCGACAGGGGCCCGGGGCTACACCTTC	CASSPTGARGYTF
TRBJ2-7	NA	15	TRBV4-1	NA	TGCGCCAGCAGCCAAGGGTCTGCGCCGACCTACGAGCAGTACTTC	CASSQGSAPTYEQYF
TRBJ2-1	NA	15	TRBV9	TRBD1	TGTGCCAGCAGCGACCGACAGGGTTACTACAATGAGCAGTTCTTC	CASSDRQGYYNEQFF
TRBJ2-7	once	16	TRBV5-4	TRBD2	TGTGCCAGCAGCAGAATGACTAGCGGGGGGATCAACGAGCAGTACTTC	CASSRMTSGGINEQYF
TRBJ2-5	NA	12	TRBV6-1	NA	TGTGCCAGCAGTCAGTCGGGAGAGACCCAGTACTTC	CASSQSGETQYF
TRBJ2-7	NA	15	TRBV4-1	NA	TGCGCCAGCAGCCAAGAGGGAACAGGGACCTACGAGCAGTACTTC	CASSQEGTGTYEQYF
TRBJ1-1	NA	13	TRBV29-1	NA	TGCAGCGTTGATTTGGACATGAACACTGAAGCTTTCTTT	CSVDLDMNTEAFF
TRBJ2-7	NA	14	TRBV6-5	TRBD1	TGTGCCAGCAGCCAGGGGGCGCGGGCCTACGAGCAGTACTTC	CASSQGARAYEQYF
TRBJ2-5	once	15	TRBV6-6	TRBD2	TGTGCCAGCAGTTACTCCCCAGCGGGGTCGGAGACCCAGTACTTC	CASSYSPAGSETQYF
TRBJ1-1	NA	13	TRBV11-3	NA	TGTGCCAGCAGCTTAAATTTTGGGGAGAAAGCTTTCTTT	CASSLNFGEKAFF
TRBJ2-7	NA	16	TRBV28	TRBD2	TGTGCCAGCAGTTCCGGGACTAGCGGCCCCCCTTACGAGCAGTACTTC	CASSSGTSGPPYEQYF
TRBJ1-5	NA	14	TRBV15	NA	TGTGCCACCAGCAGACGTAATAGCAATCAGCCCCAGCATTTT	CATSRRNSNQPQHF
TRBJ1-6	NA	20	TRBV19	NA	TGTGCCAGTAGTACCACATTACGGGACGGGGGTAGCTCCTATAATTCACCCCTCCACTTT	CASSTTLRDGGSSYNSPLHF
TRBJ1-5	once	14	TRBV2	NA	TGTGCCAGCAGTGTATTCAGGGAAAATCAGCCCCAGCATTTT	CASSVFRENQPQHF
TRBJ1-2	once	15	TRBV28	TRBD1	TGTGCCAGCAGACCACCAGACAGGGGGCGAGATGGCTACACCTTC	CASRPPDRGRDGYTF
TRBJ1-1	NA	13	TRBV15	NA	TGTGCCACCAGCACCAGGTCCCTGACTGAAGCTTTCTTT	CATSTRSLTEAFF
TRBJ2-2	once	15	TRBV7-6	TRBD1	TGTGCCAGCAGCTACAATAGGGGGCTCACCGGGGAGCTGTTTTTT	CASSYNRGLTGELFF
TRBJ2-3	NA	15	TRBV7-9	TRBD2	TGTGCCAGCAGCTATACCGGGACTAGTTCCCATACGCAGTATTTT	CASSYTGTSSHTQYF
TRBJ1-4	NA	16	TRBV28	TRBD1	TGTGCCAGCAGTCCGACCTCCTGGACAGGGGGTGAAAAACTGTTTTTT	CASSPTSWTGGEKLFF
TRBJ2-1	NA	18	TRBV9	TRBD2	TGTGCCAGCAGCGTAGCTTTCAGCGGGAGGGCCGGGTACAATGAGCAGTTCTTC	CASSVAFSGRAGYNEQFF